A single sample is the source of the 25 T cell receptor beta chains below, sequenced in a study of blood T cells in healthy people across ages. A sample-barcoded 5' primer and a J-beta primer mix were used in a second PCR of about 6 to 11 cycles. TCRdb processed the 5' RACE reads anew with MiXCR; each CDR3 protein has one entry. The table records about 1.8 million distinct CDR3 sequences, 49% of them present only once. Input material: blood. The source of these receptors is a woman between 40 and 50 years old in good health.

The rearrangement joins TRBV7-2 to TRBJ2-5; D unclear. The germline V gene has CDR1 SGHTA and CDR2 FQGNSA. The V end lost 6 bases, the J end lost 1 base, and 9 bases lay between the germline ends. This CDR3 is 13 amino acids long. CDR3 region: CASRGNRQETQYF. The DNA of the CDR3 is TGTGCCAGCAGGGGGAATCGCCAAGAGACCCAGTACTTC.

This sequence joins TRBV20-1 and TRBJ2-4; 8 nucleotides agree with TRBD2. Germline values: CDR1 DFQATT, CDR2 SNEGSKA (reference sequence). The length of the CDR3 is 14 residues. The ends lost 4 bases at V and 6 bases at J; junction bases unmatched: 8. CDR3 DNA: TGCAGTGCTAACGACGTAGCGGGGAGAAACATTCAGTACTTC. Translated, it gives CSANDVAGRNIQYF.

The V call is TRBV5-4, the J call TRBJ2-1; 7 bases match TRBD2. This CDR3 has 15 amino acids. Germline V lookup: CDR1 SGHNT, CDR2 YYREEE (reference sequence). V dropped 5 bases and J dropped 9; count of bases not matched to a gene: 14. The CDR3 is CASSWGSPGEGEQFF. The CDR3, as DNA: TGTGCCAGCAGTTGGGGATCCCCCGGGGAGGGTGAGCAGTTCTTC. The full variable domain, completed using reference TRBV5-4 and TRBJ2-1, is ETGVTQSPTHLIKTRGQQVTLRCSSQSGHNTVSWYQQALGQGPQFIFQYYREEENGRGNFPPRFSGLQFPNYSSELNVNALELDDSALYLCASSWGSPGEGEQFFGPGTRLTVL.

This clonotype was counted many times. In nucleotides, the CDR3 is TGTGCCAGCAGCCCAGGCCGCGCTTACGAGCAGTACTTC. The encoded protein is CASSPGRAYEQYF. The genes are TRBV7-2 and TRBJ2-7; D is ambiguous. Trimming shortened V by 5 bases and J by 4 bases, and 12 bases separated the two germline ends. The germline CDR1 and CDR2 sequences are SGHTA and FQGNSA. CDR3 size: 13 residues.

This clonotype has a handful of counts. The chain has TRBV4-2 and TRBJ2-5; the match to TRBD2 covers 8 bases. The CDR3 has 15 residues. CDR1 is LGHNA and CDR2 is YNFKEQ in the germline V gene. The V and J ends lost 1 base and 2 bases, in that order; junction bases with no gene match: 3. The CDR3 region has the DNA TGTGCCAGCAGCCAAGTCGGGGGGGAACAAGAGACCCAGTACTTC. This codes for CASSQVGGEQETQYF.

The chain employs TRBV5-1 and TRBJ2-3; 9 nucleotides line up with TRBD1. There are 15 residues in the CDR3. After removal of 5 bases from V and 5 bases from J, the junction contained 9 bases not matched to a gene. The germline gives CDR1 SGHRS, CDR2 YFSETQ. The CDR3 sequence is CASRVRDRVEDTQYF. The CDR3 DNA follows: TGCGCCAGCAGAGTCCGGGACAGGGTTGAAGATACGCAGTATTTT. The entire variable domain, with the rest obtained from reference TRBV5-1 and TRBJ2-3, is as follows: KAGVTQTPRYLIKTRGQQVTLSCSPISGHRSVSWYQQTPGQGLQFLFEYFSETQRNKGNFPGRFSGRQFSNSRSEMNVSTLELGDSALYLCASRVRDRVEDTQYFGPGTRLTVL.

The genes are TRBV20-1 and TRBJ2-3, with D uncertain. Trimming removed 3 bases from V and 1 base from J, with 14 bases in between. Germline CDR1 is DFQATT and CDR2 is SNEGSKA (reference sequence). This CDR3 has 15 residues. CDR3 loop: CSASSATIGTDTQYF. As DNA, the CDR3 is TGCAGTGCTAGTTCGGCCACCATTGGCACAGATACGCAGTATTTT.

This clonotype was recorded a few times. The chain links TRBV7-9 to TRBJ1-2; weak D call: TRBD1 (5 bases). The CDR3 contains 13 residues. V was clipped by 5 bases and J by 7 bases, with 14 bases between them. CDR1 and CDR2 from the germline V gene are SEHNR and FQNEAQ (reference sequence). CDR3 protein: CASSQVQGGGYTF. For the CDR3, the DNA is TGTGCCAGCAGCCAGGTCCAGGGAGGTGGCTACACCTTC. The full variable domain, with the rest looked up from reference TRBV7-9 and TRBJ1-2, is DTGVSQNPRHKITKRGQNVTFRCDPISEHNRLYWYRQTLGQGPEFLTYFQNEAQLEKSRLLSDRFSAERPKGSFSTLEIQRTEQGDSAMYLCASSQVQGGGYTFGSGTRLTVV.

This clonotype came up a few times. For the CDR3, the DNA is TGTGCCAGCAGTTCAACAGGGCTGAGGGAGACCCAGTACTTC. This sequence encodes CASSSTGLRETQYF. The chain carries TRBV6-2 or TRBV6-3 and TRBJ2-5, with a tentative D call TRBD1 (6 bases). Germline V gene sequence: CDR1 MNHEY, CDR2 SVGEGT. The CDR3 contains 14 residues. The V end was cut by 4 bases, the J end by 5 bases, with 14 bases between.

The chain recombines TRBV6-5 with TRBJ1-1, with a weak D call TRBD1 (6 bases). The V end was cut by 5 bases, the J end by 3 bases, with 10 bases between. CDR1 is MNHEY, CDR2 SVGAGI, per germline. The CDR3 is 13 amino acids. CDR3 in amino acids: CASSDQGHTEAFF. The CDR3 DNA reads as TGTGCCAGCAGTGACCAGGGGCACACTGAAGCTTTCTTT.

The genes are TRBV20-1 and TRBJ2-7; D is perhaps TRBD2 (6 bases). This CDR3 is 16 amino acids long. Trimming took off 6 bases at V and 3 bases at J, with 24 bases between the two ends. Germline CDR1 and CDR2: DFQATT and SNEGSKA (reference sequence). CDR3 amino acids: CSAYPYRTTPLYEQYF. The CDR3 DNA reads TGCAGTGCGTATCCCTATCGGACTACACCCCTCTACGAGCAGTACTTC.

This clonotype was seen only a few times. CDR3 amino acids: CASSHITDTQYF. The CDR3 DNA is TGTGCCAGCAGCCATATCACAGATACGCAGTATTTT. The chain combines TRBV4-2 with TRBJ2-3; D uncertain. CDR3 length equals 12 residues. The ends were cut back, 3 bases at V and 2 bases at J, with 3 bases in the middle. Germline CDR1 is LGHNA and CDR2 is YNFKEQ.

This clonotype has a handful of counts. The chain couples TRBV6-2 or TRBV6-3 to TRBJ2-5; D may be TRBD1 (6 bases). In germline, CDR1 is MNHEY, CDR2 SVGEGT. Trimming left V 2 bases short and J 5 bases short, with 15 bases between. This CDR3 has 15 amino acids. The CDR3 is CASSYPQGISETQYF. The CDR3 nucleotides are TGTGCCAGCAGTTACCCGCAGGGGATAAGCGAGACCCAGTACTTC.

The CDR3, as DNA: TGTGCCAGCAGCTTATTAGGTGGGACAGGGGACTATGGCTACACCTTC. Translated: CASSLLGGTGDYGYTF. The chain couples TRBV7-2 to TRBJ1-2, with 10 bases aligning to TRBD1. V lost 2 bases, J lost 3 bases, and 6 bases stayed unmatched. The CDR3 extends over 16 amino acids. Looked up from germline, CDR1 is SGHTA and CDR2 is FQGNSA.

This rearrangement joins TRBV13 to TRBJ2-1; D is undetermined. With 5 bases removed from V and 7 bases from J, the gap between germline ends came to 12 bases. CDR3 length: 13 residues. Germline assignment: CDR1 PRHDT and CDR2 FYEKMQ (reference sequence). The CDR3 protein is CASSPASWNEQFF. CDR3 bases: TGTGCCAGCAGCCCCGCCTCCTGGAATGAGCAGTTCTTC. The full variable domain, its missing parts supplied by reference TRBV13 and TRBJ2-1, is AAGVIQSPRHLIKEKRETATLKCYPIPRHDTVYWYQQGPGQDPQFLISFYEKMQSDKGSIPDRFSAQQFSDYHSELNMSSLELGDSALYFCASSPASWNEQFFGPGTRLTVL.

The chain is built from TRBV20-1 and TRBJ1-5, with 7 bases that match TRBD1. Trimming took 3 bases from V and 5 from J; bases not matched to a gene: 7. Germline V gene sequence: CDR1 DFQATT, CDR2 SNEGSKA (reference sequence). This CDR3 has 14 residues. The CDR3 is CSARGQWGDQPQHF. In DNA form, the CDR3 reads TGCAGTGCTAGGGGACAGTGGGGGGATCAGCCCCAGCATTTT.

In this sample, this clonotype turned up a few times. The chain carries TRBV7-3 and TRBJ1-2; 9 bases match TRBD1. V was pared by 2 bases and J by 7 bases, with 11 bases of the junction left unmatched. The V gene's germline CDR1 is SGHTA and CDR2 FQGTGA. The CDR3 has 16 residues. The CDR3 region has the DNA TGTGCCAGCAGCTTATGGTTCGGGACAGGGCGACGTGGCTACACCTTC. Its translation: CASSLWFGTGRRGYTF.

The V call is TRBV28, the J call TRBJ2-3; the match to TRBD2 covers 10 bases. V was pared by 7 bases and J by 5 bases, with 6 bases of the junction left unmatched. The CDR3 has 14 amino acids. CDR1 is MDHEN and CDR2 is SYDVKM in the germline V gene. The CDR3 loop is CASISGGAQDTQYF. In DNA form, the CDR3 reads TGTGCCAGCATCAGCGGGGGGGCTCAAGATACGCAGTATTTT.

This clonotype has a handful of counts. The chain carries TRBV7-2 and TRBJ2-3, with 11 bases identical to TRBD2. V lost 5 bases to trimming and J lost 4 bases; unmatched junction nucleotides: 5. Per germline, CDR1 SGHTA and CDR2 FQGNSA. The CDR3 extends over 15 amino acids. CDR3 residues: CASSLTSGIADTQYF. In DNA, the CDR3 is TGTGCCAGCAGCCTGACTAGCGGGATCGCAGATACGCAGTATTTT.

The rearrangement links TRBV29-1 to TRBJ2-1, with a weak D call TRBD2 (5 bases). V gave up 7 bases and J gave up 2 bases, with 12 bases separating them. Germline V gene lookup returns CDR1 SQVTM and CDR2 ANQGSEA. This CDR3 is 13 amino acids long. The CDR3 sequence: CSETGSPYNEQFF. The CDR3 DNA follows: TGCAGCGAAACGGGGTCCCCCTACAATGAGCAGTTCTTC.

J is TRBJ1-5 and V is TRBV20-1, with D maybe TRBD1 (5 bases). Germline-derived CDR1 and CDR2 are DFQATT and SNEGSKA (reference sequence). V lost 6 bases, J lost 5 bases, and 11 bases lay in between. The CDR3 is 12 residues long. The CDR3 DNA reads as TGCAGTGCCCCCGGGACTGATCAGCCCCAGCATTTT. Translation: CSAPGTDQPQHF.

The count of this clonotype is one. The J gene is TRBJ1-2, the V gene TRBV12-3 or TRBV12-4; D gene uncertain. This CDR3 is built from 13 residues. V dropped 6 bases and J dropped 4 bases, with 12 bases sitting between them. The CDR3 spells CASSRGKGYGYTF. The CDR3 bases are TGTGCCAGCAGCCGCGGGAAGGGCTATGGCTACACCTTC.

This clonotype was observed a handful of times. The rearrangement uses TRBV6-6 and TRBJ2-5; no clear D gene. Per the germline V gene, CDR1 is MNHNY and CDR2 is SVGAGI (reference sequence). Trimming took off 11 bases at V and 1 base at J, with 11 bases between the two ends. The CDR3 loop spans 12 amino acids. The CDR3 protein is CASRSGQETQYF. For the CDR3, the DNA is TGTGCCTCACGGTCCGGCCAAGAGACCCAGTACTTC.

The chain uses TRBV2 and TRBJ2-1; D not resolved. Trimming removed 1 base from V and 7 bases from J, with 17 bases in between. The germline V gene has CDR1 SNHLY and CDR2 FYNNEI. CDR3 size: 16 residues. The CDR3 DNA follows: TGTGCCAGCAGTGAAGGTGGGATCCCTCTGGGAAATGAGCAGTTCTTC. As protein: CASSEGGIPLGNEQFF.

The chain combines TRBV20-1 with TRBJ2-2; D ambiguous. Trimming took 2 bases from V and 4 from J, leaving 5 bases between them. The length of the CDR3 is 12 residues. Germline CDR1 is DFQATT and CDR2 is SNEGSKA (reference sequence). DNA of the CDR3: TGCAGTGCTAGATTCATCACCGGGGAGCTGTTTTTT. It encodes CSARFITGELFF.